This paragraph reports one T cell receptor beta chain. TCRdb re-called the RT-PCR reads through MiXCR, storing one row per CDR3 protein. Of about 540,000 distinct CDR3 sequences detected, 20% to 25% appear once; the ten largest clones hold 2.5% to 3%. This sample stems from a study of response to subunit inactivated influenza vaccine. V lost 5 bases to trimming and J lost 4 bases, with 17 bases between them. This CDR3 region has 14 residues. The germline gives CDR1 DFQATT, CDR2 SNEGSKA (reference sequence). This sample also appeared in a second study, on T cells expressing NK-cell markers. That work contributes: For TCR beta, cDNA was produced by 5'RACE template switching with UMIs. Sequencing of TCR beta repertoires drew on sorted CD3+CD56+NKG2C+, CD3+CD56+NKG2C- and CD3+CD56-NKG2C+ T cells. Among the eight sequenced donors, seven tested HCMV-seropositive and one tested seronegative. CD8+ T cells in six or seven donors included dominant NKG2C+ clonotypes at roughly 1.0-7.0%. These clonotypes, the leaders elsewhere, also led the CD3+CD56-NKG2C+ fraction in a few donors.

The sample in question was CD4+ T cells sorted from PBMCs, obtained 11 to 12 days after vaccination. This chain joins TRBV20-1 and TRBJ1-1; D is perhaps TRBD1 (6 bases). The origin of this receptor is a middle-aged man who received an inactivated influenza vaccine. CDR3 DNA sequence: TGCAGTGCTCCTTACTCCCTCAGGGGCACTGAAGCTTTCTTT. Protein product: CSAPYSLRGTEAFF.